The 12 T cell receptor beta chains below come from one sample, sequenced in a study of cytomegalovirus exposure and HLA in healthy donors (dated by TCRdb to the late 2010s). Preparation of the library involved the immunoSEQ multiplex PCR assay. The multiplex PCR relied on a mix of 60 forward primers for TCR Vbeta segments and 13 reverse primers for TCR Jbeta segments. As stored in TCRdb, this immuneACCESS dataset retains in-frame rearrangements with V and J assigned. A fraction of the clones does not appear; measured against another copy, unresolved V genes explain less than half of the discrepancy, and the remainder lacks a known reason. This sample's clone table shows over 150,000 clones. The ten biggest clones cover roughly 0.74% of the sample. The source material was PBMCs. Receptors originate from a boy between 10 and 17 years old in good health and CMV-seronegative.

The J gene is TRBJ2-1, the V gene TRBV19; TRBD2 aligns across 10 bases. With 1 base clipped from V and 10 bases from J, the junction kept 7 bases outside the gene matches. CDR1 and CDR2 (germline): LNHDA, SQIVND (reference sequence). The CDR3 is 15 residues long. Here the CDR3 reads CASSIASGGAGEQFF. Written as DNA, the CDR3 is TGTGCCAGTAGTATAGCCAGCGGGGGGGCGGGGGAGCAGTTCTTC.

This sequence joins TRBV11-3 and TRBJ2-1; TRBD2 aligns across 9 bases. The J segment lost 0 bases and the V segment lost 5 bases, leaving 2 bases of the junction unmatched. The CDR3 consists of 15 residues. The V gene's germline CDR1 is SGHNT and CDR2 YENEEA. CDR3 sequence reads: CASSRSGGSYNEQFF. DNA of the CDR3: TGTGCCAGCAGCCGTAGCGGGGGCTCCTACAATGAGCAGTTCTTC. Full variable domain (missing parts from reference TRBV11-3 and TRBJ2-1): EAGVVQSPRYKIIEKKQPVAFWCNPISGHNTLYWYLQNLGQGPELLIRYENEEAVDDSQLPKDRFSAERLKGVDSTLKIQPAELGDSAVYLCASSRSGGSYNEQFFGPGTRLTVL.

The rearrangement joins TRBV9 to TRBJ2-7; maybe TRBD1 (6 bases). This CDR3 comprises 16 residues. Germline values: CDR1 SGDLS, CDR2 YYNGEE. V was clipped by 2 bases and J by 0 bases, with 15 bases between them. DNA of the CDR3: TGTGCCAGCAGCGTCGGTCCCGGGACAAGCTCCTACGAGCAGTACTTC. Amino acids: CASSVGPGTSSYEQYF.

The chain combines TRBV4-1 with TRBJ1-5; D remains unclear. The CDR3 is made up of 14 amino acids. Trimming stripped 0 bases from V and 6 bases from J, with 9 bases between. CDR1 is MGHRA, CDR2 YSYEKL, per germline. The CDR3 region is CASSQDWRGQPQHF. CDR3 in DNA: TGCGCCAGCAGCCAAGATTGGAGAGGTCAGCCCCAGCATTTT.

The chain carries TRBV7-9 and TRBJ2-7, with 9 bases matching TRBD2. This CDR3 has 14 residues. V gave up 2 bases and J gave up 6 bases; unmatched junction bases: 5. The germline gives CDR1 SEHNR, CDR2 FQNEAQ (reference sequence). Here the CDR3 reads CASSLRGGAREQYF. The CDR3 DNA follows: TGTGCCAGCAGCTTACGCGGGGGGGCCCGCGAGCAGTACTTC.

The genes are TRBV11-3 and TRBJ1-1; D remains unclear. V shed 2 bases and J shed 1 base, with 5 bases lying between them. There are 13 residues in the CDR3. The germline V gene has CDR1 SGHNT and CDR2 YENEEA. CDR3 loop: CASSLHPNTEAFF. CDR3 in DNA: TGTGCCAGCAGCTTACATCCGAACACTGAAGCTTTCTTT.

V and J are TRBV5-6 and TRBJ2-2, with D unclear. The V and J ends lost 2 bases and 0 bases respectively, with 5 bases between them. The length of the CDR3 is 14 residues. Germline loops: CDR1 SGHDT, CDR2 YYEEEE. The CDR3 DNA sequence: TGTGCCAGCAGCTTTTCAGCGAACACCGGGGAGCTGTTTTTT. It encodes CASSFSANTGELFF. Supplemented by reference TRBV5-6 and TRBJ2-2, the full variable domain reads DAGVTQSPTHLIKTRGQQVTLRCSPKSGHDTVSWYQQALGQGPQFIFQYYEEEERQRGNFPDRFSGHQFPNYSSELNVNALLLGDSALYLCASSFSANTGELFFGEGSRLTVL.

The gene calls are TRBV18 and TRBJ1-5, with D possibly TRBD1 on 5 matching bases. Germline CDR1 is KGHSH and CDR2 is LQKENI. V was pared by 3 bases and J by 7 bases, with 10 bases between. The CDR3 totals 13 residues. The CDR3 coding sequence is TGTGCCAGCTCACCTCCGGGGGGGCAGCCCCAGCATTTT. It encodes CASSPPGGQPQHF.

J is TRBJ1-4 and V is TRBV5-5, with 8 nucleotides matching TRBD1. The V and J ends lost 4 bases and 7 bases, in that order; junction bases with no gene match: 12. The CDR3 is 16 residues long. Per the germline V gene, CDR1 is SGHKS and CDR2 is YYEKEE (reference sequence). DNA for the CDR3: TGTGCCAGCAGCGAGGATGTAGGACAGGGCTTTGAAAAACTGTTTTTT. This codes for CASSEDVGQGFEKLFF.

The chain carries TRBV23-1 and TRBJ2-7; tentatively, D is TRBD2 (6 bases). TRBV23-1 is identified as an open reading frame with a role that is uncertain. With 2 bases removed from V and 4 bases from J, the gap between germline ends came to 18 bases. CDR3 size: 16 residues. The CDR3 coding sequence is TGCGCCAGCAGTCAAGAGGGACTCCTCCCCAAATACGAGCAGTACTTC. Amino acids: CASSQEGLLPKYEQYF.

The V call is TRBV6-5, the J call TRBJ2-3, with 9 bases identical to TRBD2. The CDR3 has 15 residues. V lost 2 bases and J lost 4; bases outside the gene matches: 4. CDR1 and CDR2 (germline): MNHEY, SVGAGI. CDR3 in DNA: TGTGCCAGCAGTTACGGGGCGGGGGGGCCAGATACGCAGTATTTT. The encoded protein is CASSYGAGGPDTQYF.

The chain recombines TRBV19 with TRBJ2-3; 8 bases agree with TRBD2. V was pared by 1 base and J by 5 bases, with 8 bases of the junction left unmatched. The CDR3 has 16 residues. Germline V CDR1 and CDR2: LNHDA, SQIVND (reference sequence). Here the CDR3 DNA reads TGTGCCAGTAGTATAGGCGCCGGGGGGGGGAGAGATACGCAGTATTTT. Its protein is CASSIGAGGGRDTQYF.